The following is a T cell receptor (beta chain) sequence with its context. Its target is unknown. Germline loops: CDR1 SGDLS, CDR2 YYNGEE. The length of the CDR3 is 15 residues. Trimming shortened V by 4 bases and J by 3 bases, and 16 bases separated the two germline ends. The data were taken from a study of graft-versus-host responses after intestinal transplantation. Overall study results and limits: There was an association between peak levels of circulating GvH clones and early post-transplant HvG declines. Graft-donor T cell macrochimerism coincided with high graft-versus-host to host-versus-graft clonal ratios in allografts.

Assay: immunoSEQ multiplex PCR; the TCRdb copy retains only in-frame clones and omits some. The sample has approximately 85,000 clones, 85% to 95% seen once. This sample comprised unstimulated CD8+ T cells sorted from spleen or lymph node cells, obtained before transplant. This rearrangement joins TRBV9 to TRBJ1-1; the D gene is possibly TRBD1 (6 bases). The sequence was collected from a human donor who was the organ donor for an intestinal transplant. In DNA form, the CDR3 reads TGTGCCAGCAGCCCTCGGGGAGGGGGGGACACTGAAGCTTTCTTT. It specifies CASSPRGGGDTEAFF.